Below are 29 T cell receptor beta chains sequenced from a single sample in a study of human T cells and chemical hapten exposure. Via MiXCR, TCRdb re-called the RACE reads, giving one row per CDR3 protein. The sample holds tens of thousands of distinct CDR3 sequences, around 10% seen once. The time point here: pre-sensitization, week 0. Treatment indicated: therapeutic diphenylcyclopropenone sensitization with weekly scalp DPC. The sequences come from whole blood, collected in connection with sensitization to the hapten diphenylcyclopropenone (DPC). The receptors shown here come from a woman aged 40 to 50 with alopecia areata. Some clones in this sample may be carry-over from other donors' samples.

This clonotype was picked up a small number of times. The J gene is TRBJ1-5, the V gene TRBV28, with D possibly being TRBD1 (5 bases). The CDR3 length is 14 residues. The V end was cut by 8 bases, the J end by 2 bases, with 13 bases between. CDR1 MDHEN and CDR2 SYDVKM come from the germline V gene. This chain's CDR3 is CASRRDVGNQPQHF. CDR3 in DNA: TGTGCCAGCCGTCGGGACGTCGGCAATCAGCCCCAGCATTTT.

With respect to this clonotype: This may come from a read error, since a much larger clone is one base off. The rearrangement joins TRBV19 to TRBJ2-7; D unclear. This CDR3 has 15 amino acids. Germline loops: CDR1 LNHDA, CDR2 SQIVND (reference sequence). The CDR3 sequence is CVSSHSLWATYEQYF. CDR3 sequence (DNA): TGTGTCAGTAGCCACAGTCTCTGGGCGACCTACGAGCAGTACTTC.

CDR3 sequence (DNA): TGTGCCAGCAGCAGACAGGGGTATCAGCCCCAGCATTTT. Encoded protein: CASSRQGYQPQHF. This chain connects TRBV3-1 to TRBJ1-5; 8 positions match TRBD1. This CDR3 region has 13 residues. Germline lookup yields CDR1 LGHDT and CDR2 YNNKEL (reference sequence). The J segment lost 5 bases and the V segment lost 5 bases, leaving 2 bases of the junction unmatched.

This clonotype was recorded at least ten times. CDR3 nucleotide sequence: TGTGCCAGCATCCTGGCCCCCTACAATGAGCAGTTCTTC. This translates into CASILAPYNEQFF. The V and J genes are TRBV7-2 and TRBJ2-1; the D is unclear. The CDR3 contains 13 residues. Germline CDR1 is SGHTA and CDR2 is FQGNSA. The V end was cut by 7 bases, the J end by 2 bases, with 9 bases between.

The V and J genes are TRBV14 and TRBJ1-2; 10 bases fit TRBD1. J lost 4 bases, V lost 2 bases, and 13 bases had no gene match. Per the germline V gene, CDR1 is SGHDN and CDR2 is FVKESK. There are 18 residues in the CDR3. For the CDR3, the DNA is TGTGCCAGCAGCCAACCCCTGGGACAGGGGCCTCCAAGCTATGGCTACACCTTC. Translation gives CASSQPLGQGPPSYGYTF.

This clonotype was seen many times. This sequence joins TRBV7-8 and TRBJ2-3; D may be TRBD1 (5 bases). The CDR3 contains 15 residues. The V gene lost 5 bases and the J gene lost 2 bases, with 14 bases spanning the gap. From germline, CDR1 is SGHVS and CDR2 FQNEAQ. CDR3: CASSTDSLTTDTQYF. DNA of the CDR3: TGTGCCAGCAGCACCGACAGCCTGACCACAGATACGCAGTATTTT.

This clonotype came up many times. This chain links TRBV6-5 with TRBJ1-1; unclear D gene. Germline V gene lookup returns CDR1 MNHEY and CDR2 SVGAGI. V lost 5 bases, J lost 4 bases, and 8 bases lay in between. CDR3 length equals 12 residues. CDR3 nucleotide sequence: TGTGCCAGCAGTAGGATAGGCACTGAAGCTTTCTTT. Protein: CASSRIGTEAFF.

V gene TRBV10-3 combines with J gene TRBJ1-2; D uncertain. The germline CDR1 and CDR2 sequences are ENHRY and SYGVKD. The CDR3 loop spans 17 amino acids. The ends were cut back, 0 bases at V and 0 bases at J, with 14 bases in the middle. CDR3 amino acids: CAISESNIGPSNYGYTF. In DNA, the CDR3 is TGTGCCATCAGTGAGTCGAATATAGGGCCTTCTAACTATGGCTACACCTTC.

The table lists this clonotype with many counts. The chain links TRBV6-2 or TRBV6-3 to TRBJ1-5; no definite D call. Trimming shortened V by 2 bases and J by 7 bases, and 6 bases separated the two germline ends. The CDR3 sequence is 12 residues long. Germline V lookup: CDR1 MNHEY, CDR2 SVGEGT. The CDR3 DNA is TGTGCCAGCAGTTACATAGGCCAGCCCCAGCATTTT. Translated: CASSYIGQPQHF.

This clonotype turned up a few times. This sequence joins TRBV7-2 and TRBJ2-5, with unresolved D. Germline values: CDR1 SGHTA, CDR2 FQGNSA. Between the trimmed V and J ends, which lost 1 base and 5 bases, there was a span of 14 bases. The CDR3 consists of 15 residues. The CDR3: CASSLDPPGRETQYF. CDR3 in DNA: TGTGCCAGCAGCTTAGACCCACCAGGACGGGAGACCCAGTACTTC.

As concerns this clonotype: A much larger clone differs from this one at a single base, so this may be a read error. As DNA, the CDR3 is TGTGCCGGCAGCTTAGGCGGGGGCTCTGTACCCGGGGAGCTGTTTTTT. Amino acids: CAGSLGGGSVPGELFF. The chain uses TRBV11-2 and TRBJ2-2; D perhaps matches TRBD2 (7 bases). In germline, CDR1 is SGHAT, CDR2 FQNNGV. The CDR3 consists of 16 residues.

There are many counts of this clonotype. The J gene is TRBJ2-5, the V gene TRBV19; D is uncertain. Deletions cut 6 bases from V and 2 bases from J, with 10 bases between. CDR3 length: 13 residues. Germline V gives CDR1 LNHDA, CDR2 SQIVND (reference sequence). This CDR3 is CASSPAQQETQYF. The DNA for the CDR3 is TGTGCCAGTAGCCCCGCCCAGCAAGAGACCCAGTACTTC.

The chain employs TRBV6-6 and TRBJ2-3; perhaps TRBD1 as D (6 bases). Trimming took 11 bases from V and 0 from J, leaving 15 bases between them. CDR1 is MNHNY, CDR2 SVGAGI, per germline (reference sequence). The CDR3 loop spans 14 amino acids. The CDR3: CAVRGHASTDTQYF. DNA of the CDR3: TGTGCCGTCAGGGGCCACGCTAGCACAGATACGCAGTATTTT.

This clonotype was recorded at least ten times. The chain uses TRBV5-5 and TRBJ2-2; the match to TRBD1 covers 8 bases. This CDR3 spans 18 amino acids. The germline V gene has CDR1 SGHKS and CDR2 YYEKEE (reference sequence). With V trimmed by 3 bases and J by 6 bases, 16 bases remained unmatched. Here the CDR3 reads CASSSRSPDRAIPGELFF. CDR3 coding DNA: TGTGCCAGCAGCTCCCGTTCCCCGGACAGGGCGATTCCCGGGGAGCTGTTTTTT.

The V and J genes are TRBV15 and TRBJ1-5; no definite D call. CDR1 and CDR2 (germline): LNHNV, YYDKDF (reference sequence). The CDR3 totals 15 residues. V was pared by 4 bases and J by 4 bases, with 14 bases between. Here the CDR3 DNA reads TGTGCCACCAGCACCGACACCGAGAGTAATCAGCCCCAGCATTTT. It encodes CATSTDTESNQPQHF.

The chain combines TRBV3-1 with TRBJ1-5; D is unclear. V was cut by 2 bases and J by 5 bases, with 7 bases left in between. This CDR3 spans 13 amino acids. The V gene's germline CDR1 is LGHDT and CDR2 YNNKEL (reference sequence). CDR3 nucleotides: TGTGCCAGCAGCCAATTCCCCTATCAGCCCCAGCATTTT. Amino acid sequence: CASSQFPYQPQHF.

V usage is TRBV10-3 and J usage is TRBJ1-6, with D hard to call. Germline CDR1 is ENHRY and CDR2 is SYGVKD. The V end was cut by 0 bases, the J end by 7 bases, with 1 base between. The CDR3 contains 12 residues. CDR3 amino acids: CAISESNSPLHF. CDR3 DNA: TGTGCCATCAGTGAGTCCAATTCACCCCTCCACTTT.

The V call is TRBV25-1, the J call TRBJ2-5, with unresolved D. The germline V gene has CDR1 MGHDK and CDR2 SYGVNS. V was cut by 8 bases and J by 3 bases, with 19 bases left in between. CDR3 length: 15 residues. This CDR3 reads CASSLWGGLKETQYF. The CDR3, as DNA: TGTGCCAGCTCCCTATGGGGTGGGCTGAAAGAGACCCAGTACTTC.

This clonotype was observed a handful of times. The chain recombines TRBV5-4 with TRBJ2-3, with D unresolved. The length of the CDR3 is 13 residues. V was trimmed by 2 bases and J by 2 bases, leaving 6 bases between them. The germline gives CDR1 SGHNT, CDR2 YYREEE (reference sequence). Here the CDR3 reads CASSLGYTDTQYF. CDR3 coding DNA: TGTGCCAGCAGCTTAGGGTACACAGATACGCAGTATTTT. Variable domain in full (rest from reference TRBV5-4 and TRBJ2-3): ETGVTQSPTHLIKTRGQQVTLRCSSQSGHNTVSWYQQALGQGPQFIFQYYREEENGRGNFPPRFSGLQFPNYSSELNVNALELDDSALYLCASSLGYTDTQYFGPGTRLTVL.

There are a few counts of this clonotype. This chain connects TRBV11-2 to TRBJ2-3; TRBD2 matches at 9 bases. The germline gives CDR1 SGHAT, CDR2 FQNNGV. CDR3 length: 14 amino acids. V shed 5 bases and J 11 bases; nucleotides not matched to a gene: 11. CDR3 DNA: TGTGCCAGCAGCATACCGGCTAGCGGGGTTAGGCAGTATTTT. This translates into CASSIPASGVRQYF.

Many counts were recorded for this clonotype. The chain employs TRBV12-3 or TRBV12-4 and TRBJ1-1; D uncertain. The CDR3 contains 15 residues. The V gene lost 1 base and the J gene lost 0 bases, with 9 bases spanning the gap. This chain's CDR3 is CASSLVPSLNTEAFF. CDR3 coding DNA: TGTGCCAGCAGTTTAGTACCGAGCCTGAACACTGAAGCTTTCTTT.

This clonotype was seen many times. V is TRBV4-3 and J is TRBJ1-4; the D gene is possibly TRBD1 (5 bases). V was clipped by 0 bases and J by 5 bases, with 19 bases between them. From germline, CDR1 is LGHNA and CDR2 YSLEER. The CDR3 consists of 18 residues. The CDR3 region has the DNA TGCGCCAGCAGCCAAGATTTGGGGGGATTAGGCCTCAATGAAAAACTGTTTTTT. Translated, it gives CASSQDLGGLGLNEKLFF.

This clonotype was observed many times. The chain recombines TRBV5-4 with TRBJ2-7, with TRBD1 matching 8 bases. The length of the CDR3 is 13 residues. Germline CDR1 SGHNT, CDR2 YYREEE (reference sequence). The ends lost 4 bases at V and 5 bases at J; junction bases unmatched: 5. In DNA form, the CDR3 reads TGTGCCAGCAGCGTTGACAGGGGCCACGAGCAGTACTTC. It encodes CASSVDRGHEQYF.

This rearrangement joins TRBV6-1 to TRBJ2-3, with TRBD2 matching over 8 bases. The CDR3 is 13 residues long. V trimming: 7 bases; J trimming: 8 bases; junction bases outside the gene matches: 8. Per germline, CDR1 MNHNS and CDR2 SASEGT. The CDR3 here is CASNGGGLGTQYF. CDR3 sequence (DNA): TGTGCCAGCAACGGGGGGGGCCTTGGTACGCAGTATTTT.

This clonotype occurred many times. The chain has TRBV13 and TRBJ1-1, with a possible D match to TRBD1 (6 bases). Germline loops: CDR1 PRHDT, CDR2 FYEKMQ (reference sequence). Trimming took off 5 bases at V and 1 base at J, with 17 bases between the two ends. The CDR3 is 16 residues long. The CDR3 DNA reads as TGTGCCAGCAGCCCACCCAGGGGAGGGCAGAACACTGAAGCTTTCTTT. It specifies CASSPPRGGQNTEAFF.

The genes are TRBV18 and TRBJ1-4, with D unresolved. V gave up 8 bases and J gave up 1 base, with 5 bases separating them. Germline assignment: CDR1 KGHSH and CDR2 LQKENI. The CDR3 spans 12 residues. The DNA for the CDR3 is TGTGCCAGCCGGGAAACTAATGAAAAACTGTTTTTT. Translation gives CASRETNEKLFF.

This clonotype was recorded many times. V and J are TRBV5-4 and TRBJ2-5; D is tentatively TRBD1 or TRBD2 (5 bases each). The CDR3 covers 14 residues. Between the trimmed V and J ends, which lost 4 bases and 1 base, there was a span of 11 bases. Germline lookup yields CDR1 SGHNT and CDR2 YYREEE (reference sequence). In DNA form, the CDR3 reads TGTGCCAGCAGCGAGGGACGGATCCAAGAGACCCAGTACTTC. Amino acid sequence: CASSEGRIQETQYF. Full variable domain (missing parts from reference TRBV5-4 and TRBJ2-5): ETGVTQSPTHLIKTRGQQVTLRCSSQSGHNTVSWYQQALGQGPQFIFQYYREEENGRGNFPPRFSGLQFPNYSSELNVNALELDDSALYLCASSEGRIQETQYFGPGTRLLVL.

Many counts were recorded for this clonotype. The CDR3 protein is CASSHPREGARNTIYF. The CDR3 DNA reads as TGCGCCAGCAGCCACCCTCGGGAGGGGGCGAGAAACACCATATATTTT. The chain employs TRBV4-1 and TRBJ1-3, with TRBD1 matching 7 bases. CDR1 and CDR2 from the germline V gene are MGHRA and YSYEKL. The CDR3 consists of 16 residues. Losses at the gene ends were 3 bases for V and 5 bases for J; bases not matched to a gene: 10.

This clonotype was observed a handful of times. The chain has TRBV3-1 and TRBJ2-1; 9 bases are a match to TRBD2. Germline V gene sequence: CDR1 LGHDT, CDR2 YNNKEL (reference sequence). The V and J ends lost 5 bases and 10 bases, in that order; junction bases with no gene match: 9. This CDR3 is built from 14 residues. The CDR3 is CASSSGLASREQFF. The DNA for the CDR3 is TGTGCCAGCAGCTCGGGACTAGCATCCAGGGAGCAGTTCTTC.